This T cell receptor beta chain was sequenced during a study of cytomegalovirus exposure and HLA in healthy donors. The CDR3 extends over 13 amino acids. Germline CDR1 and CDR2: GTSNPN and SVGIG (reference sequence). The germline V and J ends were trimmed by 4 bases and 9 bases, with 13 bases remaining between them. PCR was performed using 60 Vbeta and 13 Jbeta primers. The protocol was immunoSEQ multiplex PCR, while the TCRdb copy is restricted to in-frame clones and leaves out a portion. This sample's clone table lists around 100,000 clones. Input material: PBMCs. This receptor was identified in a woman in her 30s in good health and CMV-seronegative. The rearrangement uses TRBV30 and TRBJ1-6; D unresolved. As DNA, the CDR3 is TGTGCCTGGACCGTGGTCTACGGTTCACCCCTCCACTTT. It specifies CAWTVVYGSPLHF.